This T cell receptor (beta chain) was profiled in a study of T-cell reconstitution after alpha-beta-depleted transplantation in children. The study, taken as a whole, reports: Diversity and T-cell counts at one year after transplant derived mostly from new T cells. At around two months after transplant, the alpha-beta T cells were reportedly derived from several hundred expanded clones that came from non-depleted graft cells.

As to this clonotype: Its antigen remains unknown.

Trimming took off 5 bases at V and 4 bases at J, with 18 bases between the two ends. The CDR3 runs to 15 residues. Germline lookup yields CDR1 SGHDT and CDR2 YYEEEE. The TCRbeta library incorporated unique molecular identifiers. Via MiXCR, TCRdb re-called the PCR reads, giving one row per CDR3 protein. The sample consists of a few hundred thousand distinct CDR3 sequences, 20% to 30% of them appearing once. V is TRBV5-6 and J is TRBJ1-2, with D possibly being TRBD1 (6 bases). Sequencing was performed on PBMCs, taken before TCRalphabeta/CD19-depleted stem cell transplant. This receptor was obtained from a girl aged 2-10 years with Fanconi anemia, due to receive a stem cell transplant. The CDR3 sequence is CASSLMSTGIYGYTF. CDR3 nucleotide sequence: TGTGCCAGCAGTTTGATGTCGACAGGAATCTATGGCTACACCTTC.